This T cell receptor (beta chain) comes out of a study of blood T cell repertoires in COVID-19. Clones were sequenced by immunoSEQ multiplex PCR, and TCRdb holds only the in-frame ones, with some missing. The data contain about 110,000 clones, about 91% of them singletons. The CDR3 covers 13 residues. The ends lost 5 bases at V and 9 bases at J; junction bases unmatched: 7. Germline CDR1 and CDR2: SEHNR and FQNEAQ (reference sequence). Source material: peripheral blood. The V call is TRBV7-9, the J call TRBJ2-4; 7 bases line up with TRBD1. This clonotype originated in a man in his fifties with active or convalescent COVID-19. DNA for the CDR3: TGTGCCAGCAGCCTAACAGGGGATGGCATTCAGTACTTC. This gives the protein CASSLTGDGIQYF. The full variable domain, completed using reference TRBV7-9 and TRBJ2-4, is DTGVSQNPRHKITKRGQNVTFRCDPISEHNRLYWYRQTLGQGPEFLTYFQNEAQLEKSRLLSDRFSAERPKGSFSTLEIQRTEQGDSAMYLCASSLTGDGIQYFGAGTRLSVL.